The 27 T cell receptor beta chains reported below all come from one sample, sequenced in a study of blood T cells in healthy people across ages. Sample-barcoded 5' priming and a J-beta primer mix drove a second PCR of about 6 to 11 cycles. MiXCR was run by TCRdb on the 5' RACE reads, yielding one entry per CDR3 protein. The table has over 750,000 distinct CDR3 sequences, 25% seen once. These data also featured in a second study, about T cells of mothers and their children.

The specimen was blood. Source of these receptors: a boy younger than 18 in good health.

This clonotype was seen a handful of times. This sequence joins TRBV5-1 and TRBJ2-5, with TRBD2 matching 10 bases. Trimming at V came to 3 bases and at J to 0 bases, leaving 8 bases not matched to a gene. The CDR3 sequence is 17 residues long. Germline CDR1 reads SGHRS; CDR2 reads YFSETQ. CDR3: CASSSQTSGPYQETQYF. CDR3 nucleotides: TGCGCCAGCAGCTCCCAGACTAGCGGGCCGTACCAAGAGACCCAGTACTTC.

CDR3 in DNA: TGTGCCACCAGCAGAGGGGGGGGCACCATATATTTT. Translating it yields CATSRGGGTIYF. The chain combines TRBV15 with TRBJ1-3; D possibly corresponds to TRBD1 (5 bases). Per germline, CDR1 LNHNV and CDR2 YYDKDF (reference sequence). This CDR3 is built from 12 residues. The ends were cut back, 1 base at V and 9 bases at J, with 7 bases in the middle.

The chain is built from TRBV5-1 and TRBJ1-1; TRBD1 matches at 9 bases. The germline gives CDR1 SGHRS, CDR2 YFSETQ. The CDR3 totals 16 residues. J gave up 8 bases and V 4 bases, and 15 bases lay outside the gene matches. In DNA, the CDR3 is TGCGCCAGCAGCCCCGGGACAGGGACTTACTCACTGGAAGCTTTCTTT. As protein: CASSPGTGTYSLEAFF.

This rearrangement joins TRBV7-2 to TRBJ2-3, with 12 nucleotides matching TRBD2. Germline lookup yields CDR1 SGHTA and CDR2 FQGNSA. The CDR3 runs to 15 residues. The J segment lost 1 base and the V segment lost 5 bases, leaving 1 base of the junction unmatched. CDR3 nucleotide sequence: TGTGCCAGCAGCCCTAGCGGGAGGGGCACAGATACGCAGTATTTT. Protein sequence: CASSPSGRGTDTQYF.

As for this clonotype: This may stem from a read error, because a much larger clone lies one nucleotide away. This chain links TRBV7-2 with TRBJ2-5, with no clear D. The germline gives CDR1 SGHTA, CDR2 FQGNSA. The CDR3 is made up of 13 amino acids. The CDR3 DNA follows: TGTGCCAGCAGCTTTGGGCGGAAAGATACCCAGTACTTC. Amino acid sequence: CASSFGRKDTQYF.

This clonotype has a handful of counts. J is TRBJ2-7 and V is TRBV6-2 or TRBV6-3; D uncertain. Germline V gives CDR1 MNHEY, CDR2 SVGEGT. The CDR3 length is 12 residues. V was clipped by 0 bases and J by 9 bases, with 9 bases between them. CDR3 DNA sequence: TGTGCCAGCAGTTACTCGATAAGTGGGCAGTACTTC. It translates to CASSYSISGQYF.

This clonotype was counted between two and nine times. DNA for the CDR3: TGCAGTGCTAGGGATTCCGTGAGCTCCTACAATGAGCAGTTCTTC. The encoded protein is CSARDSVSSYNEQFF. The chain carries TRBV20-1 and TRBJ2-1; D ambiguous. The CDR3 sequence is 15 residues long. From germline, CDR1 is DFQATT and CDR2 SNEGSKA (reference sequence). V shed 3 bases and J shed 0 bases, with 12 bases lying between them.

Only a few counts were recorded for this clonotype. This chain connects TRBV6-2 or TRBV6-3 to TRBJ1-5, with D perhaps TRBD1 (5 bases). The germline V gene encodes CDR1 MNHEY and CDR2 SVGEGT. This CDR3 is 14 amino acids long. The V end was cut by 0 bases, the J end by 4 bases, with 7 bases between. This chain's CDR3 is CASSYSTVNQPQHF. The CDR3 bases are TGTGCCAGCAGTTACTCGACAGTTAATCAGCCCCAGCATTTT.

Only a few counts were recorded for this clonotype. CDR3 loop: CASSHRTDQETQYF. DNA of the CDR3: TGTGCCAGCAGCCATCGGACAGACCAAGAGACCCAGTACTTC. The J gene is TRBJ2-5, the V gene TRBV21-1; the D call TRBD1 from the table was never checked on the DNA. TRBV21-1 is a known pseudogene. The CDR3 covers 14 residues.

This clonotype has more than one count but fewer than ten. The chain uses TRBV7-8 and TRBJ2-5, with TRBD2 identical over 8 bases. The end of the DNA is better explained by TRBJ2-1, so the J call may be wrong. CDR1 is SGHVS, CDR2 FQNEAQ, per germline. This CDR3 has 14 amino acids. CDR3 coding DNA: TGTGCCAGCAGCTCGGGACTAGTCAGGAATGAGCAGTTCTTC. As protein: CASSSGLVRNEQFF.

The sample holds a few counts of this clonotype. The chain carries TRBV5-5 and TRBJ2-2; 8 bases align to TRBD1. The CDR3 extends over 15 amino acids. After removal of 4 bases from V and 7 bases from J, the junction contained 9 bases not matched to a gene. CDR1 and CDR2 (germline): SGHKS, YYEKEE (reference sequence). The CDR3 DNA follows: TGTGCCAGCAGCCGAATGACAGGGGCGGGCGGGGAGCTGTTTTTT. It translates to CASSRMTGAGGELFF. Complete variable domain (other parts from reference TRBV5-5 and TRBJ2-2): DAGVTQSPTHLIKTRGQQVTLRCSPISGHKSVSWYQQVLGQGPQFIFQYYEKEERGRGNFPDRFSARQFPNYSSELNVNALLLGDSALYLCASSRMTGAGGELFFGEGSRLTVL.

The chain employs TRBV11-2 and TRBJ1-5, with 7 bases fitting TRBD1. This CDR3 has 16 residues. Losses at the gene ends were 0 bases for V and 0 bases for J; bases not matched to a gene: 2. In germline, CDR1 is SGHAT, CDR2 FQNNGV. In nucleotides, the CDR3 is TGTGCCAGCAGCTTAGAGACAGGGCATAGCAATCAGCCCCAGCATTTT. It translates to CASSLETGHSNQPQHF.

This chain uses TRBV7-2 with TRBJ2-5; D not certain. The DNA matches TRBJ2-7 better at its end, which makes the J call doubtful. Germline lookup yields CDR1 SGHTA and CDR2 FQGNSA. The CDR3 extends over 14 amino acids. DNA for the CDR3: TGTGCCAGCAGCTTAAGAAGGGTCTCCTACGAGCAGTACTTC. Its protein product is CASSLRRVSYEQYF.

This clonotype was detected a few times. The chain joins TRBV25-1 to TRBJ1-2; D may be TRBD1 (6 bases). V dropped 5 bases and J dropped 8 bases, with 12 bases sitting between them. Germline V lookup: CDR1 MGHDK, CDR2 SYGVNS. The CDR3 contains 12 residues. The CDR3 region has the DNA TGTGCCAGCAGTCTCAGGGGCACCGGCTACACCTTC. Translating it yields CASSLRGTGYTF.

This clonotype has a count of ten or more. The rearrangement uses TRBV7-2 and TRBJ2-5; no clear D. The CDR3 is made up of 14 amino acids. CDR1 is SGHTA and CDR2 is FQGNSA in the germline V gene. With 1 base removed from V and 1 base from J, the gap between germline ends came to 7 bases. In DNA, the CDR3 is TGTGCCAGCAGCTTAGGACTCCTCCAAGAGACCCAGTACTTC. Translated, it gives CASSLGLLQETQYF.

This clonotype has only a few counts. The CDR3 end shows no conserved phenylalanine or tryptophan, and so a read error is likely. The chain is built from TRBV4-3 and TRBJ2-7; no firm D call. CDR3 length: 15 amino acids. Germline V gives CDR1 LGHNA, CDR2 YSLEER. V was trimmed by 1 base and J by 4 bases, leaving 14 bases between them. The CDR3 loop reads CASSQGQAARYEQYL. Here the CDR3 DNA reads TGCGCCAGCAGCCAAGGGCAGGCTGCCCGATACGAGCAGTACCTC.

The chain employs TRBV25-1 and TRBJ2-5; D remains unclear. Trimming left V 7 bases short and J 5 bases short, with 8 bases between. CDR3 length: 11 residues. CDR1 is MGHDK and CDR2 is SYGVNS in the germline V gene. In DNA, the CDR3 is TGTGCCAGCATGATACTGGAGACCCAGTACTTC. Protein product: CASMILETQYF.

This clonotype was picked up a small number of times. The chain combines TRBV7-3 with TRBJ2-5; D remains unclear. The DNA end is a closer match to TRBJ2-1, so the J assignment may be wrong. Germline CDR1 reads SGHTA; CDR2 reads FQGTGA. The CDR3 covers 13 residues. The CDR3 DNA sequence: TGTGCCAGCAGCTTAACGAAGGCAGCACAGCAGTTCTTC. Protein: CASSLTKAAQQFF.

The chain has TRBV18 and TRBJ2-3; 7 bases agree with TRBD1. The CDR3 length is 14 residues. In germline, CDR1 is KGHSH, CDR2 LQKENI. The V gene end was trimmed by 5 bases and the J gene end by 3 bases; junction bases not matched to a gene: 5. The CDR3 is CASSAPDRTDTQYF. CDR3 DNA: TGTGCCAGCTCAGCGCCGGACAGGACAGATACGCAGTATTTT.

Comments on this clonotype: Relative to the germline gene, one junction end is altered; a read error may explain this. CDR3 nucleotides: TGTGCCAGCAGCTTCGAAGTTGGGGACACAGATACGCAGTGTTTT. Encoded protein: CASSFEVGDTDTQCF. The V call is TRBV7-9, the J call TRBJ2-3; a weak D match, TRBD1 (6 bases). Germline assignment: CDR1 SEHNR and CDR2 FQNEAQ (reference sequence). The CDR3 is made up of 15 amino acids.

This clonotype was counted only a few times. An end of the junction differs from the germline gene, which may be a read error. The V and J genes are TRBV27 and TRBJ2-5; 12 positions match TRBD2. The CDR3 length is 18 residues. Germline V CDR1 and CDR2: MNHEY, SMNVEV (reference sequence). In DNA, the CDR3 is TGTGCCAGCGGTTTACTAGCGGGGGGAGGTTTGGGCCAAGAGACCCAGTACTTC. The encoded protein is CASGLLAGGGLGQETQYF.

This clonotype was found a few times. The J gene is TRBJ2-5, the V gene TRBV7-8; 12 bases agree with TRBD2. The DNA end lines up better with TRBJ2-7; the J call may be wrong. Germline assignment: CDR1 SGHVS and CDR2 FQNEAQ. The CDR3 has 16 residues. The CDR3 protein is CASSLAPLAGGYEQYF. For the CDR3, the DNA is TGTGCCAGCAGCTTAGCCCCACTAGCGGGGGGTTACGAGCAGTACTTC.

The chain employs TRBV29-1 and TRBJ2-1; D tentatively reads TRBD1 or TRBD2 (5 bases each). The CDR3 loop spans 13 amino acids. The germline CDR1 and CDR2 sequences are SQVTM and ANQGSEA. With 6 bases removed from V and 2 bases from J, the gap between germline ends came to 11 bases. The CDR3 DNA sequence: TGCAGCGTGGCCGGGGCAACCTACAATGAGCAGTTCTTC. Its protein product is CSVAGATYNEQFF.

Here the CDR3 reads CASGPDNSGNTIYF. The CDR3 region has the DNA TGTGCCAGCGGCCCTGACAACTCTGGAAACACCATATATTTT. The J gene is TRBJ1-3, the V gene TRBV11-2, with unresolved D. Trimming cost V 8 bases and J 0 bases, with 11 bases left between them. Germline V gives CDR1 SGHAT, CDR2 FQNNGV. The CDR3 is 14 residues long.

This clonotype was counted ten times or more. The chain has TRBV6-5 and TRBJ2-7, with TRBD2 as a possible D gene (6 bases). With 2 bases removed from V and 3 bases from J, the gap between germline ends came to 11 bases. The CDR3 has 14 residues. The germline V gene encodes CDR1 MNHEY and CDR2 SVGAGI. CDR3 in amino acids: CASSYGGTNYEQYF. CDR3 nucleotide sequence: TGTGCCAGCAGTTACGGGGGGACGAACTACGAGCAGTACTTC.

This clonotype occurred many times. This rearrangement joins TRBV24-1 to TRBJ2-7; D call uncertain. Germline lookup yields CDR1 KGHDR and CDR2 SFDVKD. V lost 4 bases to trimming and J lost 6 bases, with 12 bases between them. CDR3 length: 13 amino acids. CDR3 amino acids: CATSERYPGEQYF. CDR3 nucleotide sequence: TGTGCCACCAGTGAGCGTTACCCCGGCGAGCAGTACTTC.

This clonotype was detected a few times. The chain is built from TRBV11-1 and TRBJ2-3; TRBD2 is a possible D gene (5 bases). This CDR3 has 17 residues. The V gene lost 5 bases and the J gene lost 0 bases, with 18 bases spanning the gap. Germline V lookup: CDR1 SGHAT, CDR2 FQDESV (reference sequence). This CDR3 reads CASSLGRLARSTDTQYF. The CDR3 bases are TGTGCCAGCAGCCTAGGGCGGCTAGCACGTAGCACAGATACGCAGTATTTT.